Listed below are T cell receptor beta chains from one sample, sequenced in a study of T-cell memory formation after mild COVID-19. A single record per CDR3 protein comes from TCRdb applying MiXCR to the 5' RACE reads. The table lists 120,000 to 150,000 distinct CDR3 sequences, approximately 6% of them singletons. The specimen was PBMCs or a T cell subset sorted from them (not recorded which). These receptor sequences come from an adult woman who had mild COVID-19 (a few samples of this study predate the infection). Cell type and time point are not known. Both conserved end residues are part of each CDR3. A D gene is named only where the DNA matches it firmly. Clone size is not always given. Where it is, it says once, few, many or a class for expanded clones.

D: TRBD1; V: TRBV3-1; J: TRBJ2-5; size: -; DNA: TGTGCCAGCAGCCAGCCAGGGGGCGTACTCCGAGCCGTCGGGGAGACCCAGTACTTC; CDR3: CASSQPGGVLRAVGETQYF
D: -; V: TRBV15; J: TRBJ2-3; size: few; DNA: TGTGCCACCAGCAGAGATTTTAGAGCCGCGCAGTATTTT; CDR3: CATSRDFRAAQYF
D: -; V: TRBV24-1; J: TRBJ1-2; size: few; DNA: TGTGCCACCAGTGATACCGGGTCTAACTATGGCTACACCTTC; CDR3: CATSDTGSNYGYTF
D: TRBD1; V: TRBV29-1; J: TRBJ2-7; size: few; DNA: TGCAGCGTTGACGGGACAGGGGGCATTTTCGACGAGCAGTACTTC; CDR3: CSVDGTGGIFDEQYF
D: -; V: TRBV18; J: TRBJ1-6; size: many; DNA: TGTGCCAGCTCTACCAGTGGCGGGGATTCACCCCTCCACTTT; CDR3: CASSTSGGDSPLHF
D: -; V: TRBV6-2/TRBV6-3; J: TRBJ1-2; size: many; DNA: TGTGCCAGCAGCTGGCTCTATGGCTACACCTTC; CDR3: CASSWLYGYTF
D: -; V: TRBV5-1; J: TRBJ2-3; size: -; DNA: TGCGCCAGCAGCTTGGAAACTAGCACAGATACGCAGTATTTT; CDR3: CASSLETSTDTQYF
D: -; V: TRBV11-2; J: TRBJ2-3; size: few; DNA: TGTGCCAGCAGCTTCTCCGGGAGACACACGACGGATACGCAGTATTTT; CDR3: CASSFSGRHTTDTQYF
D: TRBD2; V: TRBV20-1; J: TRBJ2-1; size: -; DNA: TGCAGTGCTAGATCGGGACTAGGAGTCATCGATGAGCAGTTCTTC; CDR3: CSARSGLGVIDEQFF
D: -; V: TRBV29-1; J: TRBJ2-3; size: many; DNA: TGCAGCGGGGCCGCCCAGGTGACAGATACGCAGTATTTT; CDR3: CSGAAQVTDTQYF
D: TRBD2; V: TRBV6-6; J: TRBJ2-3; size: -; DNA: TGTGCCAGCAGTTTTGGGCGGGGGGGCGATACGCAGTATTTT; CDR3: CASSFGRGGDTQYF
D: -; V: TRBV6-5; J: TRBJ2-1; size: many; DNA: TGTGCCAGCAGTTTCGTCGGGGCAGCAAGCAATGAGCAGTTCTTC; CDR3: CASSFVGAASNEQFF
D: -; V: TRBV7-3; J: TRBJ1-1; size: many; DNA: TGTGCCAGCAGCCCTTACCTGAACACTGAAGCTTTCTTT; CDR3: CASSPYLNTEAFF
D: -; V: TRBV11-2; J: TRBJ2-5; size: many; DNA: TGTGCCAGCAGCCCCATCTCGGCCAGGGTAGGAGAGACCCAGTACTTC; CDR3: CASSPISARVGETQYF